This is a list of T cell receptor beta chains from one sample in a study of PD-1 blockade in classical Hodgkin lymphoma. Method: immunoSEQ multiplex PCR; TCRdb's copy keeps in-frame clones and lacks some. This sample has about 41,000 clones, with roughly 69% found just once. This sample comprised peripheral blood mononuclear cells (PBMCs), obtained before the fourth cycle of nivolumab. The receptor source for this set is a human donor with classical Hodgkin lymphoma. Both conserved end residues are part of each CDR3. The D gene is left open where the match is weak. Clone size is shown for a subset of rows, as once, few, many or a class of expanded clone.

d_call,v_call,j_call,clone_size,cdr3_nt,cdr3_aa
NA,TRBV11-3,TRBJ2-1,NA,TGTGCCAGCAGCTTGGGGACGGGGGGCTATCACAATGAGCAGTTCTTC,CASSLGTGGYHNEQFF
NA,TRBV2,TRBJ2-3,NA,TGTGCCAGCAGTGTAACTCGCACAGATACGCAGTATTTT,CASSVTRTDTQYF
NA,TRBV5-4,TRBJ2-7,NA,TGTGCCAGCAGCTCAACGGGACAAATTGACGAGCAGTACTTC,CASSSTGQIDEQYF
NA,TRBV11-3,TRBJ2-1,NA,TGTGCCAGCAGCTTGGAACCGGGACTGCCGAATGAGCAGTTCTTC,CASSLEPGLPNEQFF
NA,TRBV7-8,TRBJ2-1,once,TGTGCCAGCAGCCCATATCAGGGACCTGTCAATGAGCAGTTCTTC,CASSPYQGPVNEQFF
NA,TRBV15,TRBJ1-1,NA,TGTGCCACCAGCAGAGTAGAGGAAACTGAAGCTTTCTTT,CATSRVEETEAFF
NA,TRBV27,TRBJ2-3,NA,TGTGCCAGCAGTTTGGTGAGGGGGGGCGCAGATACGCAGTATTTT,CASSLVRGGADTQYF
NA,TRBV4-2,TRBJ2-1,once,TGTGCCAGCAGCCAAGGCGGGGATCCCTACAATGAGCAGTTCTTC,CASSQGGDPYNEQFF
NA,TRBV28,TRBJ1-3,NA,TGTGCCAGCAGACCCGAGGAGAGCCCTGGAAACACCATATATTTT,CASRPEESPGNTIYF
NA,TRBV5-1,TRBJ2-3,NA,TGCGCCAGCAGTTTCCAGAGGGATACGCAGTATTTT,CASSFQRDTQYF
TRBD1,TRBV10-3,TRBJ1-5,NA,TGTGCCATCAGTGACCTAGACAGGGCCCAGCCCCAGCATTTT,CAISDLDRAQPQHF
NA,TRBV29-1,TRBJ1-5,NA,TGCAGCGTTGAAGTGGGGGAAACCCGGGGTCAGCCCCAGCATTTT,CSVEVGETRGQPQHF
TRBD1,TRBV7-6,TRBJ2-3,NA,TGTGCCAGCAGCCCTGAACCCGACTACGGGACAGGGGGCGCGGGAGATACGCAGTATTTT,CASSPEPDYGTGGAGDTQYF
NA,TRBV11-2,TRBJ2-1,few,TGTGCCAGCAGCTTAGATGGCTACAATGAGCAGTTCTTC,CASSLDGYNEQFF
NA,TRBV6-5,TRBJ2-3,medium-sized,TGTGCCAGCACCCCGGGACCCGGGAGTGATACGCAGTATTTT,CASTPGPGSDTQYF
NA,TRBV7-8,TRBJ2-2,once,TGTGCCAGCAGCTTATATCGGATTGGGGCCGGGGAGCTGTTTTTT,CASSLYRIGAGELFF
NA,TRBV29-1,TRBJ1-2,NA,TGCAGCTCCGGCGGGGGACCCTATGGCTACACCTTC,CSSGGGPYGYTF